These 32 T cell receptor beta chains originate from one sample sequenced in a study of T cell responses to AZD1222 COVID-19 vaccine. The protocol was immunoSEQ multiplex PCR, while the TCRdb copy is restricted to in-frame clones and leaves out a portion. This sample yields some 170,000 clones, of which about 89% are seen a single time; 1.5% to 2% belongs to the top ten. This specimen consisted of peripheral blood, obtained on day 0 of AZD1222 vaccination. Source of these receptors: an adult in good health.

CDR3 coding DNA: TGTGCCAGCTCCGCCGTGGACGGGAACTATGGCTACACCTTC. Protein product: CASSAVDGNYGYTF. The V gene is TRBV21-1, the J gene TRBJ1-2. TRBV21-1 corresponds to a pseudogene. This CDR3 is 14 amino acids long.

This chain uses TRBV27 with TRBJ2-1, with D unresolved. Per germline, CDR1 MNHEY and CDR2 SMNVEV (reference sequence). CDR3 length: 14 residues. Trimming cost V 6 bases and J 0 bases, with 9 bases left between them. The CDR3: CASRAPRSYNEQFF. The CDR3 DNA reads TGTGCCAGCAGGGCTCCCCGCTCCTACAATGAGCAGTTCTTC.

CDR3 protein: CASSPGTGLEQYF. CDR3 nucleotide sequence: TGTGCCAGCAGCCCCGGGACAGGCCTCGAGCAGTACTTC. The chain couples TRBV3-1 (or the pseudogene TRBV3-2) to TRBJ2-7, with 8 bases matching TRBD1. The V gene end was trimmed by 4 bases and the J gene end by 6 bases; junction bases not matched to a gene: 5. From germline, CDR1 is LGHDT and CDR2 YNNKEL (reference sequence). CDR3 length: 13 amino acids.

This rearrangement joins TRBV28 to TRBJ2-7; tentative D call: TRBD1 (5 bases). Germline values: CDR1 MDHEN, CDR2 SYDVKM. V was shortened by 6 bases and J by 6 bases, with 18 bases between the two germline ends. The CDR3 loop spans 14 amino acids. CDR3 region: CASSRRGIVSEQYF. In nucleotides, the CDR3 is TGTGCCAGCAGCCGAAGGGGAATCGTCAGCGAGCAGTACTTC. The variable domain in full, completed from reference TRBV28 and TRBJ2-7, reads DVKVTQSSRYLVKRTGEKVFLECVQDMDHENMFWYRQDPGLGLRLIYFSYDVKMKEKGDIPEGYSVSREKKERFSLILESASTNQTSMYLCASSRRGIVSEQYFGPGTRLTVT.

DNA of the CDR3: TGTGCCAGCAGCCGTGGGGGAGGGGATACGCAGTATTTT. Translating it yields CASSRGGGDTQYF. The rearrangement uses TRBV7-2 and TRBJ2-3; 7 nucleotides align to TRBD2. CDR1 SGHTA and CDR2 FQGNSA come from the germline V gene. This CDR3 comprises 13 residues. Unmatched junction bases numbered 5, after V lost 5 bases and J lost 6 bases. The variable domain in full, with the rest retrieved from reference TRBV7-2 and TRBJ2-3, is GAGVSQSPSNKVTEKGKDVELRCDPISGHTALYWYRQSLGQGLEFLIYFQGNSAPDKSGLPSDRFSAERTGGSVSTLTIQRTQQEDSAVYLCASSRGGGDTQYFGPGTRLTVL.

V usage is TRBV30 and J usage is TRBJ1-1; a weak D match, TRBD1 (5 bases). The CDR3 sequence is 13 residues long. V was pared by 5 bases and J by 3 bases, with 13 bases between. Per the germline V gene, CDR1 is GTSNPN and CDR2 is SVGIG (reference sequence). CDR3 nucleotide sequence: TGTGCCTGGCGGCGGGGGAGGGACACTGAAGCTTTCTTT. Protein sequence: CAWRRGRDTEAFF.

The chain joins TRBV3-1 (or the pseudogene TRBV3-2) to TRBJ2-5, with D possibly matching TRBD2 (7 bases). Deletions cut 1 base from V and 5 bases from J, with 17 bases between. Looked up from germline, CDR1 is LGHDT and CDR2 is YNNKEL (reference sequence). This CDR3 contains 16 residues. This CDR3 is CASSQGRQGREETQYF. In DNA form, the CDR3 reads TGTGCCAGCAGCCAAGGGCGCCAGGGGAGGGAGGAGACCCAGTACTTC.

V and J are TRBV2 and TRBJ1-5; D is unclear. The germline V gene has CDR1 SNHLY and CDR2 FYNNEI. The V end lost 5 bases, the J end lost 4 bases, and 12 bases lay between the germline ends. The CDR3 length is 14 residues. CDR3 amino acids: CASSTDGQNQPQHF. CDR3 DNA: TGTGCCAGCAGTACTGACGGGCAAAATCAGCCCCAGCATTTT.

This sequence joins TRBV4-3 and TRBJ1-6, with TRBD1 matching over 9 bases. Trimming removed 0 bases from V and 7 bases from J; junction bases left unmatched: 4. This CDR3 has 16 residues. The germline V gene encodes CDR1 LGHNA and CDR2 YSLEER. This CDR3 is CASSQDTGQGNSPLHF. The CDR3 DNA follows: TGCGCCAGCAGCCAAGATACGGGACAGGGAAATTCACCCCTCCACTTT.

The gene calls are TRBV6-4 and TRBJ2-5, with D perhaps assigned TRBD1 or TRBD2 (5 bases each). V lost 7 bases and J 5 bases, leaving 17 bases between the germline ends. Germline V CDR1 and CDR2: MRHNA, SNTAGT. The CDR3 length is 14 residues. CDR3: CASTRWGKWETQYF. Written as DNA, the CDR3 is TGTGCCAGCACCCGATGGGGGAAATGGGAGACCCAGTACTTC.

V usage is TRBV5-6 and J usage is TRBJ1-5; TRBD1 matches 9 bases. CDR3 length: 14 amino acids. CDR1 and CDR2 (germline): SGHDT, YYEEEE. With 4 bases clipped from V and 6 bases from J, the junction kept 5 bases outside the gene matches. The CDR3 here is CASSEGQGLQPQHF. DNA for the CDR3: TGTGCCAGCAGCGAAGGACAGGGGCTTCAGCCCCAGCATTTT. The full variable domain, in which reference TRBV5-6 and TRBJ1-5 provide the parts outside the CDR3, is DAGVTQSPTHLIKTRGQQVTLRCSPKSGHDTVSWYQQALGQGPQFIFQYYEEEERQRGNFPDRFSGHQFPNYSSELNVNALLLGDSALYLCASSEGQGLQPQHFGDGTRLSIL.

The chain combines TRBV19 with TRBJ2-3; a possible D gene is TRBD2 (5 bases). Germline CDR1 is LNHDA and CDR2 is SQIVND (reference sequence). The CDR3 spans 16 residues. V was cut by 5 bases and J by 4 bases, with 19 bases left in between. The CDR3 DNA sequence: TGTGCCAGTAGTTCCCAAAGGACTCAACTGGCAGATACGCAGTATTTT. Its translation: CASSSQRTQLADTQYF.

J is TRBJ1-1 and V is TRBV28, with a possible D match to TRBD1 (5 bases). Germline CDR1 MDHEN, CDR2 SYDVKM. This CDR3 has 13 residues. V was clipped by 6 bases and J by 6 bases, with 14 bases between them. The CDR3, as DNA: TGTGCCAGCAGACCCGGGGGGACCCCTGAAGCTTTCTTT. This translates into CASRPGGTPEAFF.

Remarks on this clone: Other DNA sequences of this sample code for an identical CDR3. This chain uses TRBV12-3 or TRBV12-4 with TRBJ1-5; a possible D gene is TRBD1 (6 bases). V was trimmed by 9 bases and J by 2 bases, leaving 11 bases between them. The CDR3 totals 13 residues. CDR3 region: CASSPGGNQPQHF. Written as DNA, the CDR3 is TGTGCCAGTAGTCCAGGGGGCAATCAGCCCCAGCATTTT.

In DNA, the CDR3 is TGTGCCAGCAGTTACTTGGACAGGGCGGGAGGCTACACCTTC. Translating it yields CASSYLDRAGGYTF. The chain combines TRBV6-5 with TRBJ1-2; 8 bases map to TRBD1. Germline assignment: CDR1 MNHEY and CDR2 SVGAGI. CDR3 length equals 14 residues. Trimming cost V 1 base and J 8 bases; bases outside gene matches: 6.

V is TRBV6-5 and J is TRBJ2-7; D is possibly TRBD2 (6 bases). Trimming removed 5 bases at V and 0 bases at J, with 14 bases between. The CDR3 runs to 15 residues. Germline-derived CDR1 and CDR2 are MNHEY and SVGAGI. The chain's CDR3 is CASSLISGLSYEQYF. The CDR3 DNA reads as TGTGCCAGCAGTCTAATTAGCGGCCTCTCCTACGAGCAGTACTTC.

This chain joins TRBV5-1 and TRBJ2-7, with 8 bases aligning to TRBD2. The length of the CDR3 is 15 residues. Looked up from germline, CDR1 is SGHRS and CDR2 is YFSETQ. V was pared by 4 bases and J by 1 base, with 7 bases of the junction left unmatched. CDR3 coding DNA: TGCGCCAGCAGCCCCGGGGGGGGCGGTTCCTACGAGCAGTACTTC. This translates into CASSPGGGGSYEQYF.

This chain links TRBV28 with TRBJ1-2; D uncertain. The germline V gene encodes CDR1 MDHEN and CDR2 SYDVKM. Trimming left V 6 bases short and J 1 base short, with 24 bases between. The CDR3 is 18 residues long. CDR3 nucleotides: TGTGCCAGCAGCCCCAGGTTGGGCCTTGCATACGGTAACTATGGCTACACCTTC. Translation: CASSPRLGLAYGNYGYTF.

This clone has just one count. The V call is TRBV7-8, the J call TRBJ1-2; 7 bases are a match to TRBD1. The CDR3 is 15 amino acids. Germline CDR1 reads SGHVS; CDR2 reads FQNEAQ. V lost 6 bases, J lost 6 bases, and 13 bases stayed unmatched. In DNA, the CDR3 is TGTGCCAGCAGGAAACGAGGGGGCGTCGGGGATGGCTACACCTTC. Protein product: CASRKRGGVGDGYTF.

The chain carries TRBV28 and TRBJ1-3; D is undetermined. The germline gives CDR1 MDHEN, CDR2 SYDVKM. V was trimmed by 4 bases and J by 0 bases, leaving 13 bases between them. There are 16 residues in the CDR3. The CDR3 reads CASSSGGTASGNTIYF. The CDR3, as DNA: TGTGCCAGCAGTTCGGGAGGTACAGCCTCTGGAAACACCATATATTTT.

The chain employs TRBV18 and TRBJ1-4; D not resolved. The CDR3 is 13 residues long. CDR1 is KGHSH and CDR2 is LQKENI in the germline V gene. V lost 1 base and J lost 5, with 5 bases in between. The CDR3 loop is CASSPQGNEKLFF. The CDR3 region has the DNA TGTGCCAGCTCACCACAGGGAAATGAAAAACTGTTTTTT. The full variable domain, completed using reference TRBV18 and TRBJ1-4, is NAGVMQNPRHLVRRRGQEARLRCSPMKGHSHVYWYRQLPEEGLKFMVYLQKENIIDESGMPKERFSAEFPKEGPSILRIQQVVRGDSAAYFCASSPQGNEKLFFGSGTQLSVL.

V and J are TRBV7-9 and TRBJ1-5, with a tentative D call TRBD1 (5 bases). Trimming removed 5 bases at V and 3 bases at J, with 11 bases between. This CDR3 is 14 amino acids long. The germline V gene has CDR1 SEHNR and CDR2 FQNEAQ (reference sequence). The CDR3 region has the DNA TGTGCCAGCAGCACTGGGGGGAACAATCAGCCCCAGCATTTT. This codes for CASSTGGNNQPQHF.

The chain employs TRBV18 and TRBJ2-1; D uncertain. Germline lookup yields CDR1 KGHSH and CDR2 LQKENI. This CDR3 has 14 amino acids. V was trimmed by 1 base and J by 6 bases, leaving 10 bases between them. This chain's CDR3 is CASSPHATGNEQFF. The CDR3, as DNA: TGTGCCAGCTCACCACACGCAACGGGCAATGAGCAGTTCTTC.

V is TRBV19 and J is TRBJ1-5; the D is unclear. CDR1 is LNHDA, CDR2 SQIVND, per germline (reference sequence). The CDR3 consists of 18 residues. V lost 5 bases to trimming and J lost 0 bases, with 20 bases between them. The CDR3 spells CASSLHRRATYSNQPQHF. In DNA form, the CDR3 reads TGTGCCAGTAGTCTCCATCGGAGGGCAACTTATAGCAATCAGCCCCAGCATTTT.

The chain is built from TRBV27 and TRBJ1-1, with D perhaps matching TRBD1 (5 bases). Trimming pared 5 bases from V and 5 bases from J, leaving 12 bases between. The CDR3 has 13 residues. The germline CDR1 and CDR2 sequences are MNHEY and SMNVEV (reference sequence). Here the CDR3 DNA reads TGTGCCAGCAGTCCGACAGCGGGGACTGAAGCTTTCTTT. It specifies CASSPTAGTEAFF.

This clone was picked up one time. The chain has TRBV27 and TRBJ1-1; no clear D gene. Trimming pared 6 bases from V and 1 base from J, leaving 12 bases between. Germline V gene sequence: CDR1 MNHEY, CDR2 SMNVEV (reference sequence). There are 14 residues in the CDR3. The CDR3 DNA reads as TGTGCCAGCAGGTGGAGTACGGGGAACACTGAAGCTTTCTTT. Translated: CASRWSTGNTEAFF.

In DNA form, the CDR3 reads TGCGCCAGCAGCTTTGGGAACCCAACCCTAGCGACGTCTGAAGCTTTCTTT. Protein: CASSFGNPTLATSEAFF. This chain connects TRBV5-1 to TRBJ1-1; D is ambiguous. The CDR3 length is 17 residues. Per the germline V gene, CDR1 is SGHRS and CDR2 is YFSETQ. V shed 2 bases and J shed 6 bases, with 23 bases lying between them.

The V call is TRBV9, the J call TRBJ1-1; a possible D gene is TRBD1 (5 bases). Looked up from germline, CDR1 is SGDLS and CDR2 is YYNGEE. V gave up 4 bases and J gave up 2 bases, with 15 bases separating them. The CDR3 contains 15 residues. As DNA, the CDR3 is TGTGCCAGCAGCCCTCGAGGGGTGCTTAACACTGAAGCTTTCTTT. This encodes CASSPRGVLNTEAFF.

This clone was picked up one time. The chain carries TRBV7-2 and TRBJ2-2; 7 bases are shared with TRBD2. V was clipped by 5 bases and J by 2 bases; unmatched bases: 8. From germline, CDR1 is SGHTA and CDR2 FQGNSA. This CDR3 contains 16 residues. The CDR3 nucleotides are TGTGCCAGCAGCCCCGTGCGCGGGAGAAACACCGGGGAGCTGTTTTTT. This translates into CASSPVRGRNTGELFF. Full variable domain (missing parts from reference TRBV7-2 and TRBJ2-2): GAGVSQSPSNKVTEKGKDVELRCDPISGHTALYWYRQSLGQGLEFLIYFQGNSAPDKSGLPSDRFSAERTGGSVSTLTIQRTQQEDSAVYLCASSPVRGRNTGELFFGEGSRLTVL.

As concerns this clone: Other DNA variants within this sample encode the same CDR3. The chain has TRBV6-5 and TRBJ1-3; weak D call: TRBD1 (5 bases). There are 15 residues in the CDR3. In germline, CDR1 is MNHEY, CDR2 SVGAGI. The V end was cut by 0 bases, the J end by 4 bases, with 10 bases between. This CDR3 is CASSYSGGTGNTIYF. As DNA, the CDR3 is TGTGCCAGCAGTTACTCGGGGGGGACGGGAAACACCATATATTTT.

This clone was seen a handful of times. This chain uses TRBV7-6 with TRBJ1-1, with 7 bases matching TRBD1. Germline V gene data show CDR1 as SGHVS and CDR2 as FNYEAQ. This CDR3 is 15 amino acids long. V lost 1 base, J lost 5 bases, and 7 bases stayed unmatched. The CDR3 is CASSLVQGVMTEAFF. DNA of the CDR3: TGTGCCAGCAGCTTAGTTCAGGGGGTAATGACTGAAGCTTTCTTT.

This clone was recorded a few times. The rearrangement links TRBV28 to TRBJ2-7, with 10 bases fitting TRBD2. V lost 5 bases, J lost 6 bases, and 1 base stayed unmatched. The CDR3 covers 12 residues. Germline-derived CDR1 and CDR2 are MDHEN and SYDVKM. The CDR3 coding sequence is TGTGCCAGCAGTATAGCGGGAGGCGAGCAGTACTTC. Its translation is CASSIAGGEQYF.